This entry describes one TCR beta chain. Its antigen is currently not known. Base qualities were left out, and no much larger clone turns up one base away. Library method: PCR. These reads were obtained on a NextSeq 500. Bulk TCR libraries were prepared as previously described, using TCR primers listed in Table S5. Total RNA was purified with the Qiagen AllPrep DNA/RNA kit. Reads from multiple sequencing runs of the same library were pooled before analysis. On the study's bioinformatics: Reads were retained only if their TCR constant sequence matched exactly, and those retained reads were trimmed to 150 nt and grouped according to their 12-nt molecular barcodes. Within each barcode group, reads were sub-clustered at a 15% Levenshtein threshold, and quality-weighted consensus sequences were built per RNA molecule. Non-functional sequences were excluded, and lower-count sequences lying one edit away from another sequence were also excluded. Based on a fit of two negative binomial distributions, barcode sub-clusters having less than 20% of the maximum read count were discarded. TCRdb's own reprocessing of the public reads used fastp at Q25 and MiXCR and kept productive beta chains. Every distinct CDR3 protein forms one entry, paired with its most common genes and DNA. TCRdb, not the original authors, processed these V and J calls. This sample has over 70,000 distinct CDR3 sequences in its table, and nearly 25% of those were observed once. The ten largest clones add up to about 0.8% of the sample.

The cysteine opens and the phenylalanine closes a CDR3 of 17 amino acids. Only CDR3 DNA remains: 51 bases, in frame from the first base. Clipping removes 3 bases from V and 0 bases from J, with 7 as the unmatched junction base count. CDR1 and CDR2 (SGDLS, YYNGEE) derive from the germline V gene. This sample is drawn from a study of molecular identifiers for immune sequencing clone quantification listed by TCRdb under 2018. At the level of the whole study: For a replicate experiment, the RNA from either approximately 20,000 or 100,000 naive CD8 T cells was divided into five aliquots, and four of those aliquots went on to sequencing. This methods study benchmarked molecular-identifier clustering-based TCR repertoire sequencing (MIDCIRS) and TCR RNA copy counting, using CD8 T cells to do so.

Broader findings and caveats from the paper: Modeling indicated about 3 TCR RNA copies recovered per cell, compared with approximately 10 by digital PCR, which implies a capture efficiency of about 27%. Spiked-in Jurkat TCR RNA equal to a single cell's worth was reported to be detectable even within 1,100,000 naive CD8 T cells. In CMV-specific effector cells, over 99% of molecules were held by clones above 20 RNA copies, whereas under 1% of molecules were held by such clones in naive cells. Without barcode sub-clustering, chimeric consensus sequences inflated TCR diversity; chimeras reached as high as 47%. Highly expanded clone sizes could be underestimated because identical TCR molecules may share a barcode. Spiked-in Jurkat TCR RNA (approximately 10 copies' worth), which is not part of the donor repertoire, was contained in the naive libraries.

Libraries of naive CD8 T cells were built from about 19,000 to 1,100,000 sorted cells, with 10%, 30% or 50% of the purified RNA used. Naive CD8 T cells were FACS-sorted as CD8+CD4-CCR7+CD45RA+ on a BD FACSAria II into RLT Plus buffer. To test detection sensitivity, Jurkat RNA equal to around 10 TCR copies was added to samples of about 20,000-1,100,000 naive CD8 T cells. Enrichment of CD8 T cells was done with RosetteSep CD8+ T Cell Enrichment Cocktail plus Ficoll-Paque, and ACK red cell lysis came afterward. The clonotype originates from a human donor in good health. Some libraries in this study had Jurkat cell RNA spiked in. The chain couples TRBV9 to TRBJ2-7; 12 of the junction bases match TRBD2. Specimen: naive CD8+ T cells from blood, with Jurkat cell RNA spiked in. In the paper's terms, the cell subset or site label means: FACS-sorted CD8+CD4-CCR7+CD45RA+ naive T cells. The CDR3 region has the sequence CASSAGTSGFSSYEQYF. The sequence in DNA is TGTGCCAGCAGCGCCGGGACTAGCGGGTTCAGCTCCTACGAGCAGTACTTC.